This T cell receptor (beta chain) was retrieved from a study of blood T cells in healthy people across ages. A second PCR, run for about 7 to 11 cycles, used a sample-barcoded 5' primer plus a J-beta primer mix. Each single sample gave us at least 2.5 million CDR3-containing paired-end reads. Each CDR3 protein gets one entry after TCRdb re-called the 5' RACE reads with MiXCR. Of fewer than 800,000 distinct CDR3 sequences listed, about 25% are singletons. Between the trimmed V and J ends, which lost 4 bases and 9 bases, there was a span of 16 bases. The CDR3 loop spans 14 amino acids. Germline lookup yields CDR1 LGHNA and CDR2 YSLEER. There are a few counts of this clonotype. Separately, the same data were catalogued under a study of T cells of mothers and their children.

This TCR came from a boy aged 10-17 years in good health. The chain uses TRBV4-3 and TRBJ2-4; perhaps TRBD2 as D (5 bases). The source material was blood. The CDR3, as DNA: TGCGCCAGCAGCCTAGAACGGGGTAATGGCATTCAGTACTTC. Translated, it gives CASSLERGNGIQYF.